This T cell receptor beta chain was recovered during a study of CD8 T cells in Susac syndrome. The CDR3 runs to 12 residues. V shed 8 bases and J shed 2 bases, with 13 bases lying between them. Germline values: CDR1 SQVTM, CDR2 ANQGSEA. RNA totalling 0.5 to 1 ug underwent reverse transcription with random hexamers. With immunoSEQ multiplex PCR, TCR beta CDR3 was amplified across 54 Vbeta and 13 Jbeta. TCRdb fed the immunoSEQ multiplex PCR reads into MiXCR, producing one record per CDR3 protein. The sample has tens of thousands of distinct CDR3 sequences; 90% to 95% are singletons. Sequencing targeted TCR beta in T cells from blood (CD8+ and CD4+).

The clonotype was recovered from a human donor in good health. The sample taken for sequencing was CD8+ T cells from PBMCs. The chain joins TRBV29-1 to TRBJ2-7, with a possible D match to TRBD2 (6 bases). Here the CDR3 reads CSHLGGPYEQYF. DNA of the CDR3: TGCAGCCATCTCGGGGGTCCCTACGAGCAGTACTTC.